The sequence of this T cell receptor beta chain was determined in a study of identical twins. This clonotype was observed a handful of times. This CDR3 has 12 amino acids. J gave up 8 bases and V 4 bases, and 1 base lay outside the gene matches. In germline, CDR1 is SEHNR, CDR2 FQNEAQ (reference sequence). Unique molecular identifiers were in the cDNA, with template-switch universal primer binding. Using its own MiXCR run on the 5' RACE reads, TCRdb lists one record per CDR3 protein. In the table there are roughly 540,000 distinct CDR3 sequences, approximately 22% of which are singletons. These data were also filed under a second study, of T cells expressing NK-cell markers. From that second work: The TCR beta repertoires originated in sorted CD3+CD56+NKG2C+, CD3+CD56+NKG2C- and CD3+CD56-NKG2C+ T cells. Leadership of the CD3+CD56-NKG2C+ fraction also belonged to these clonotypes in a handful of donors.

The sequencing sample was made of CD4+ T cells sorted from blood. This receptor was identified in a woman younger than 30 in good health. This chain joins TRBV7-9 and TRBJ1-2; TRBD1 matches at 10 bases. Written as DNA, the CDR3 is TGTGCCAGCAGCTCGGACAGGGGGGGCTACACCTTC. Translated, it gives CASSSDRGGYTF.